The sample holds many counts of the clone carrying this T cell receptor beta chain. Antigen: not known. RNA transcripts were the template, and TCR beta CDR3 regions were amplified from them. The first-round RT-PCR employed HTBI primers together with the Qiagen OneStep RT-PCR kit. A multiplex PCR was then performed as the second round. TCRdb re-called the multiplex PCR reads with MiXCR, one entry per CDR3 protein. The table includes 360,000 or so distinct CDR3 sequences, 15% to 20% detected once. This entry belongs to a study of Graves' ophthalmopathy and Graves' hyperthyroidism. Notes on the study in general: With a specificity of 72.22% and a sensitivity of just under 71%, the model predicted ophthalmopathy progression.

The germline V gene encodes CDR1 SGHTA and CDR2 FQGNSA. There are 15 residues in the CDR3. V shed 6 bases, J shed 2 bases, and the junction held 6 bases outside the gene matches. The sequenced material came from peripheral blood. The TCR originated in a woman between 18 and 29 years old with Graves' ophthalmopathy. V gene TRBV7-2 combines with J gene TRBJ2-7; TRBD2 matches 11 bases. As DNA, the CDR3 is TGTGCCAGCAGTCATAGCGGGGGGGGAGCCTACGAGCAGTACTTC. It specifies CASSHSGGGAYEQYF.